This TCR beta chain was documented in a study of blood T cell repertoires in COVID-19. The overall study: COVID-19 samples from acute and convalescent phases originated in the United States, Italy and Spain.

The V gene lost 5 bases and the J gene lost 1 base, with 11 bases spanning the gap. Germline loops: CDR1 MNHEY, CDR2 SMNVEV (reference sequence). The CDR3 has 14 amino acids. In assigning cohorts, the study relied on participant-reported clinical history. Recovery among Cohort 3 donors was established by two negative PCRs, clearance, or symptom resolution. TCRdb's table, derived via immunoSEQ multiplex PCR, lists solely in-frame clones and lacks some. The sample yields over 250,000 clones, 80% to 90% seen once. V is TRBV27 and J is TRBJ1-1; D is unresolved. The sequenced sample was PBMCs or T cells enriched from blood (not recorded which). The receptor was derived from a woman aged 18-29 years who had recovered from COVID-19. This CDR3 is CASSDTGGNTEAFF. Here the CDR3 DNA reads TGTGCCAGCAGTGACACTGGAGGGAACACTGAAGCTTTCTTT.